The TCR beta chain described here comes from a study of control samples from healthy donors and cancer patients. Sequencing used immunoSEQ multiplex PCR; TCRdb keeps in-frame clones, though not all of them. The sample comprises 150,000 or so clones, about 90% of which are singletons, and under 2% rests with the top ten. The germline V gene has CDR1 MDHEN and CDR2 SYDVKM. The V gene lost 1 base and the J gene lost 6 bases, with 13 bases spanning the gap. The CDR3 length is 15 residues. The sequenced material came from blood. This sequence was found in a man younger than 35 in good health. This chain connects TRBV28 to TRBJ1-5; D not resolved. This CDR3 reads CASSLSSEGIQPQHF. CDR3 nucleotide sequence: TGTGCCAGCAGTTTATCGTCAGAGGGCATTCAGCCCCAGCATTTT.